This T cell receptor beta chain is from a study of siplizumab effects on memory and regulatory T cells. The repertoire was sequenced with immunoSEQ multiplex PCR; TCRdb's copy has only in-frame clones and lacks some. The table records 50,000 to 70,000 clones, just over 95% of them present only once. For this clone: Its specificity is not known.

Broader study findings: Greater diversity than memory cells seemed evident in naive T cells, which also appeared to be major alloresponse contributors.

The CDR3 has 17 residues. V dropped 5 bases and J dropped 0; count of bases not matched to a gene: 8. Per the germline V gene, CDR1 is SNHLY and CDR2 is FYNNEI. Input material: naive CD8+ T cells sorted from blood. The rearrangement links TRBV2 to TRBJ1-3, with 9 bases aligning to TRBD1. This TCR came from a human donor in good health. The DNA of the CDR3 is TGTGCCAGCAGTCAGGGGGACAGGGCGGGCTCTGGAAACACCATATATTTT. Translating gives CASSQGDRAGSGNTIYF.